These 2 T cell receptor beta chains originate from one sample sequenced in a study of blood T cells in healthy people across ages. With a J-beta primer mix and a sample-barcoded 5' primer, a second PCR ran 7 to 11 cycles. TCRdb recomputed calls from the 5' RACE reads with MiXCR, one row per CDR3 protein. The sample lists 1.5 million or so distinct CDR3 sequences; roughly 43% were seen once. The sample comprised blood. These receptors were obtained from a woman under 30 in good health.

The table lists this clonotype with a few counts. The chain has TRBV20-1 and TRBJ1-5; unclear D gene. V was cut by 0 bases and J by 5 bases, with 11 bases left in between. CDR1 and CDR2 (germline): DFQATT, SNEGSKA (reference sequence). This CDR3 is 14 amino acids long. This chain's CDR3 is CSARDRRGHQPQHF. The CDR3 nucleotides are TGCAGTGCTAGAGATCGCCGGGGTCATCAGCCCCAGCATTTT.

This clonotype was observed a few times. The rearrangement links TRBV20-1 to TRBJ2-7, with D possibly being TRBD1 (5 bases). V was clipped by 5 bases and J by 2 bases, with 10 bases between them. CDR1 DFQATT and CDR2 SNEGSKA come from the germline V gene (reference sequence). The CDR3 loop spans 12 amino acids. The CDR3 DNA follows: TGCAGTGCTCGCCGACAGCCCTACGAGCAGTACTTC. Protein: CSARRQPYEQYF.